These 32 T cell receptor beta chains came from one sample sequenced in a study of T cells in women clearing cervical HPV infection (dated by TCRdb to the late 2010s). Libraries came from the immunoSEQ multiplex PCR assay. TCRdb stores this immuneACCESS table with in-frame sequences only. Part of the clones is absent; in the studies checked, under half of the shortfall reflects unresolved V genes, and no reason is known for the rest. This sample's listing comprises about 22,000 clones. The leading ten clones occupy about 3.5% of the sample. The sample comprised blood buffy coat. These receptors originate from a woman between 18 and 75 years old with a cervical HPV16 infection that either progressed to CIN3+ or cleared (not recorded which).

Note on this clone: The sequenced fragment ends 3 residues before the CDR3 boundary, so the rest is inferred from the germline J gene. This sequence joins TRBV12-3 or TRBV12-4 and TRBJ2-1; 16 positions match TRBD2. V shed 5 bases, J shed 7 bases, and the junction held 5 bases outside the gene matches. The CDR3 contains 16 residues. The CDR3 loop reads CASSGTSGRGRNEQFF. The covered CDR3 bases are TGTGCCAGCAGTGGGACTAGCGGGAGGGGTCGGAATGAG.

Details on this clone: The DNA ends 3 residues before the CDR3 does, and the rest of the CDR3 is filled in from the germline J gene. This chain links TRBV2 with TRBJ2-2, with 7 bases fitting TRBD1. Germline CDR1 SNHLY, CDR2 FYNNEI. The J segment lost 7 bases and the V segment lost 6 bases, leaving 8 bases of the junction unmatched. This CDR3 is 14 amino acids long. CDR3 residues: CASRTGTVSGELFF. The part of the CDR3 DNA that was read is TGTGCCAGCAGAACCGGGACAGTAAGCGGGGAG.

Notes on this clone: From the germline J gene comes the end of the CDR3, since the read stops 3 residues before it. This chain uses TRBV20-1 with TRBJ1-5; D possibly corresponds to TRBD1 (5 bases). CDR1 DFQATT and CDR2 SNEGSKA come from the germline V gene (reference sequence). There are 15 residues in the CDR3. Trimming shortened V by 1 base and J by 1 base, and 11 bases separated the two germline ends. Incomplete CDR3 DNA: TGCAGTGCTAGAGCAGGGTATCGGAGCAATCAGCCC. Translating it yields CSARAGYRSNQP. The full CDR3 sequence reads CSARAGYRSNQPQHF.

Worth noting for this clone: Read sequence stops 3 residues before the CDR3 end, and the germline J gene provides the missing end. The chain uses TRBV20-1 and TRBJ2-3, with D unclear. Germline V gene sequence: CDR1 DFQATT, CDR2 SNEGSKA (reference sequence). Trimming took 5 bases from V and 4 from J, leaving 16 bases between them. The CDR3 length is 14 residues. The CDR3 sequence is CSAPDVKRADTQYF. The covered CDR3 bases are TGCAGTGCTCCAGACGTCAAAAGGGCAGATACG.

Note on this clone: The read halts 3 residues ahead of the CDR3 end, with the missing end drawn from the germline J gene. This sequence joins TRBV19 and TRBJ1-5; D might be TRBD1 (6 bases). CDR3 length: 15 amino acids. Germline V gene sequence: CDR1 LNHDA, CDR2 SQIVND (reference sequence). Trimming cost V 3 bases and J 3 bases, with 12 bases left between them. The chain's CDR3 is CASSIGQTFNQPQHF. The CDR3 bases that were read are TGTGCCAGTAGTATTGGACAGACCTTCAATCAGCCC.

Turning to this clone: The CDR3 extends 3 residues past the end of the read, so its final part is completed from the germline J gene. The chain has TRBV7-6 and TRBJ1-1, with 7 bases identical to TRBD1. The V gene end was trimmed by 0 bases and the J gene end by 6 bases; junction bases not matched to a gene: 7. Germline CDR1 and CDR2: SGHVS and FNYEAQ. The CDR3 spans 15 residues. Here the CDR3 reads CASSLALGGGSEAFF. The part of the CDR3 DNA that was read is TGTGCCAGCAGCTTAGCCCTTGGAGGGGGCTCTGAA.

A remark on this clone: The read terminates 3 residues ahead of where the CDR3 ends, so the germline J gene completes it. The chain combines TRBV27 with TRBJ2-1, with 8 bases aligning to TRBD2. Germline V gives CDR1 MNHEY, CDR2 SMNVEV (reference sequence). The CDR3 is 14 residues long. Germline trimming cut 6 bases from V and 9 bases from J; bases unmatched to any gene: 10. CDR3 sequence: CASSTTGLASEQFF. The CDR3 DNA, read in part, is TGTGCCAGCAGCACGACCGGACTAGCATCTGAG.

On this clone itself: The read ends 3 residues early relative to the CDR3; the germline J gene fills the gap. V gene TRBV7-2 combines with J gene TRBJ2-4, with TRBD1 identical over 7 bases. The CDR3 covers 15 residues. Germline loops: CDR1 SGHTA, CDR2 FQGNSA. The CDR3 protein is CASSLGWDSYNDQYF. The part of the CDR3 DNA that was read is TGTGCCAGCAGCTTAGGTTGGGACAGCTACAATGAT.

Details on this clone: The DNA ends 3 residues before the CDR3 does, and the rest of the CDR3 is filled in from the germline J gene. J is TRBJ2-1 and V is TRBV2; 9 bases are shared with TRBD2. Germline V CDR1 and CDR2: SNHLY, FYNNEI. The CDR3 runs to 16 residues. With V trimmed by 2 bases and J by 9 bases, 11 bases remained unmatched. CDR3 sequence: CASSERLAGAGGEQFF. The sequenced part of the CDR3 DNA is TGTGCCAGCAGTGAAAGGTTAGCGGGAGCTGGGGGTGAG.

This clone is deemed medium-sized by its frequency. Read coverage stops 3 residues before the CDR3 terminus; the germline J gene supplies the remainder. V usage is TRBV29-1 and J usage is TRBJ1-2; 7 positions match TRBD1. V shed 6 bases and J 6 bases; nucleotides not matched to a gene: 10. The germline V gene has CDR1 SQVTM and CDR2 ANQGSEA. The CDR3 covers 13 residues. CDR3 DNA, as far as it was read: TGCAGCGTGAGACAGGGTAGAATGGATGGC. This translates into CSVRQGRMDG. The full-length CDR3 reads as CSVRQGRMDGYTF. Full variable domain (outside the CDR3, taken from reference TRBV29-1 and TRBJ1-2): SAVISQKPSRDICQRGTSLTIQCQVDSQVTMMFWYRQQPGQSLTLIATANQGSEATYESGFVIDKFPISRPNLTFSTLTVSNMSPEDSSIYLCSVRQGRMDGYTFGSGTRLTVV.

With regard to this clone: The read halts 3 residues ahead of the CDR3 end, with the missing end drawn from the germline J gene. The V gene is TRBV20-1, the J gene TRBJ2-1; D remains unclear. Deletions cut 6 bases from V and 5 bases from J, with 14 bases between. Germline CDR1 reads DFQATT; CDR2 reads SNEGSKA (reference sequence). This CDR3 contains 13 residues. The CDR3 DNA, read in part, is TGCAGTGCCCAGAGTTATGCCGACAATGAG. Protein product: CSAQSYADNE. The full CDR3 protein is CSAQSYADNEQFF.

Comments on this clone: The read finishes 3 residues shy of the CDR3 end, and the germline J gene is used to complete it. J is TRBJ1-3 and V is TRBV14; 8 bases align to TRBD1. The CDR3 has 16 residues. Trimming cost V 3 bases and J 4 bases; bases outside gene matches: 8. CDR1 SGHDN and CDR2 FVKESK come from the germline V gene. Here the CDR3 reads CASSHLDRESGNTIYF. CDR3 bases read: TGTGCCAGCAGCCACTTGGACAGGGAATCCGGAAACACC.

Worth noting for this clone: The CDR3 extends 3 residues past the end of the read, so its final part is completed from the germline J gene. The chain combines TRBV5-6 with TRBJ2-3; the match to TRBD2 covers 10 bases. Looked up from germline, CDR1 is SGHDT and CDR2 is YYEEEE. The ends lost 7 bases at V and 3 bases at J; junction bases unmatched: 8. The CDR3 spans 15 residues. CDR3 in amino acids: CASGLLAGRTDTQYF. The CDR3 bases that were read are TGTGCCAGCGGGCTACTAGCGGGAAGGACAGATACG.

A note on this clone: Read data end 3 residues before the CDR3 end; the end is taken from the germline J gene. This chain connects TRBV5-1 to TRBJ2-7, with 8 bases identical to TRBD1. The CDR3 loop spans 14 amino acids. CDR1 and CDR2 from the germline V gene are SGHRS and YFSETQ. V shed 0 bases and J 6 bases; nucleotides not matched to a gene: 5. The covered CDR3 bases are TGCGCCAGCAGCTTGGCCGCGGGACAGGCCGAG. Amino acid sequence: CASSLAAGQAE. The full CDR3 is CASSLAAGQAEQYF.

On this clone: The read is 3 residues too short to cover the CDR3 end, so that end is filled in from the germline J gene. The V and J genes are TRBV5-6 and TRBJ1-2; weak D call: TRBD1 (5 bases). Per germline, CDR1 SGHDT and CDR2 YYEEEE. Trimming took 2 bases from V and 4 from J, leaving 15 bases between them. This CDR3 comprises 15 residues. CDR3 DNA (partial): TGTGCCAGCAGCTTTTCCTGGGGGGGTACCTATGGC. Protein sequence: CASSFSWGGTYG. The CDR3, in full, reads CASSFSWGGTYGYTF.

The CDR3 bases that were read are TGTGCCAGCAGCTTACAGGGGGCCAAAAACATT. Residues: CASSLQGAKNI. In full, the CDR3 reads CASSLQGAKNIQYF. The rearrangement uses TRBV5-4 and TRBJ2-4, with 7 bases fitting TRBD1. The read ends 3 residues shy of where the CDR3 ends; the end is completed using the germline J gene. Trimming at V came to 2 bases and at J to 1 base, leaving 0 bases not matched to a gene. CDR3 length equals 14 residues. Germline loops: CDR1 SGHNT, CDR2 YYREEE (reference sequence).

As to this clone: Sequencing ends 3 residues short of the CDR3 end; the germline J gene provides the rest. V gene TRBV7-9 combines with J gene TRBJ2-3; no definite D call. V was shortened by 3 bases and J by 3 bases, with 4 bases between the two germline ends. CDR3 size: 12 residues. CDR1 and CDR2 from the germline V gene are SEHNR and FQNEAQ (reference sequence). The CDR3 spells CASSFSTDTQYF. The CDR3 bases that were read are TGTGCCAGCAGCTTTTCTACAGATACG.

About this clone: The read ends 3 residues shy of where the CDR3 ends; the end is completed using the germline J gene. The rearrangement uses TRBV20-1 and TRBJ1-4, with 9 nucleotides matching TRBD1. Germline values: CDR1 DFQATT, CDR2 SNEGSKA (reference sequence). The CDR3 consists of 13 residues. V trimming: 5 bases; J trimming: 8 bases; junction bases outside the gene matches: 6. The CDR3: CSAWRDREEKLFF. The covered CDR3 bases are TGCAGTGCTTGGAGGGACAGGGAAGAAAAA.

This chain's CDR3 is CASSLAGLAGGNEQFF. Partial CDR3 DNA: TGTGCCAGCAGCTTAGCCGGACTAGCGGGAGGGAATGAG. The V gene is TRBV7-6, the J gene TRBJ2-1; 15 positions agree with TRBD2. The CDR3 end lies 3 residues beyond the end of the read and is filled in from the germline J gene. CDR1 SGHVS and CDR2 FNYEAQ come from the germline V gene. Trimming cost V 0 bases and J 7 bases; bases outside gene matches: 1. The CDR3 contains 16 residues.

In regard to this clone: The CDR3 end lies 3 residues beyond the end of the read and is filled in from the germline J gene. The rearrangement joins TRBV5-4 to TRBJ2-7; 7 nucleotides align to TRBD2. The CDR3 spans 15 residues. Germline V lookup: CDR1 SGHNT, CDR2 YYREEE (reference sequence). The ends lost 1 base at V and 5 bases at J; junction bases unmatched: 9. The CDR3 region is CASSLSGGSLDEQYF. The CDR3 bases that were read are TGTGCCAGCAGCTTGTCGGGCGGGAGTTTAGACGAG.

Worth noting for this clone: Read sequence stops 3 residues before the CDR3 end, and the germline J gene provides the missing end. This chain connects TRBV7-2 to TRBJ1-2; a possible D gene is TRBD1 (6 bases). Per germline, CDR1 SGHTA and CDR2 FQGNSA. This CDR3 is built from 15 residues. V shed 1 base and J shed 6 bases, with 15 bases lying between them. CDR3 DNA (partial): TGTGCCAGCAGCTTAGGGGTGGACAGAACCAATGGC. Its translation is CASSLGVDRTNG. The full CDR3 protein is CASSLGVDRTNGYTF.

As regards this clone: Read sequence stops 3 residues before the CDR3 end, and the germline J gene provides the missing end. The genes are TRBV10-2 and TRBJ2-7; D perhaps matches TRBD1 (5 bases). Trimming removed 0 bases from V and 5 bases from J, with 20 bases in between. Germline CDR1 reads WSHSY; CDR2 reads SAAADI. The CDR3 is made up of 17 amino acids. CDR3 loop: CASSESPGQGGWDEQYF. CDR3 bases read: TGCGCCAGCAGTGAGTCGCCCGGGCAGGGTGGCTGGGACGAG.

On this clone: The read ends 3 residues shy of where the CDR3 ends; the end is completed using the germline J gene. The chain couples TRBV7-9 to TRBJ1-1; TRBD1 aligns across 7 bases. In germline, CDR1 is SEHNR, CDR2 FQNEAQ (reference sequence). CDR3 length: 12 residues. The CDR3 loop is CASSVRQGTAFF. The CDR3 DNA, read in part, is TGTGCCAGCAGCGTCAGACAGGGAACG.

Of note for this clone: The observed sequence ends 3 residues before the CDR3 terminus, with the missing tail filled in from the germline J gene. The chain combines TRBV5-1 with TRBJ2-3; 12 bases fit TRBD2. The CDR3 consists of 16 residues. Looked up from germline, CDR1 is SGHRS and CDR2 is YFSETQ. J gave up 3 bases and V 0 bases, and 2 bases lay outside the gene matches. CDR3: CASSLGTSGTTDTQYF. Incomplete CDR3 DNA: TGCGCCAGCAGCTTGGGGACTAGCGGGACGACAGATACG.

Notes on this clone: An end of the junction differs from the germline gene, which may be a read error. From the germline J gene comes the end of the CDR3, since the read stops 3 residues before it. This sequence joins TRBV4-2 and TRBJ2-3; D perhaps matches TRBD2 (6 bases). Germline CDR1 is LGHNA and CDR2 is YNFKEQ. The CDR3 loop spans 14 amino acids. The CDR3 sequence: CASSQDYHTDTQYF. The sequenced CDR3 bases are TGCGCCAGCAGCCAGGACTACCACACAGATACG.

The sequenced CDR3 bases are TGTGCCAGCAGCTTAGTCCCCAGACTAGCCTATGGC. It specifies CASSLVPRLAYG. Given in full, the CDR3 is CASSLVPRLAYGYTF. The rearrangement joins TRBV7-9 to TRBJ1-2, with D unresolved. The read falls 3 residues short of the CDR3 end, and the missing part is taken from the germline J gene. Trimming took 1 base from V and 4 from J, leaving 13 bases between them. The germline CDR1 and CDR2 sequences are SEHNR and FQNEAQ (reference sequence). The CDR3 loop spans 15 amino acids. Full variable domain (remainder filled in from reference TRBV7-9 and TRBJ1-2): DTGVSQNPRHKITKRGQNVTFRCDPISEHNRLYWYRQTLGQGPEFLTYFQNEAQLEKSRLLSDRFSAERPKGSFSTLEIQRTEQGDSAMYLCASSLVPRLAYGYTFGSGTRLTVV.

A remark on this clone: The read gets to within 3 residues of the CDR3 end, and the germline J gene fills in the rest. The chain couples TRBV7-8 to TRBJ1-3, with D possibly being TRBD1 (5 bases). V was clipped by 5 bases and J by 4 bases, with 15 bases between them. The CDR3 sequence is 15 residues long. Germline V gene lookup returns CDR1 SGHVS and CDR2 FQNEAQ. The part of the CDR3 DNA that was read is TGTGCCAGCAGCGATACTGGAGGGGTCGGAAACACC. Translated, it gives CASSDTGGVGNT. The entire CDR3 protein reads CASSDTGGVGNTIYF.

CDR3 residues: CASSAQQGNYGYTF. CDR3 DNA (partial): TGTGCCAGCAGTGCACAACAGGGGAACTATGGC. V and J are TRBV6-1 and TRBJ1-2; TRBD1 aligns across 7 bases. The sequenced fragment ends 3 residues before the CDR3 boundary, so the rest is inferred from the germline J gene. CDR1 MNHNS and CDR2 SASEGT come from the germline V gene. V lost 4 bases to trimming and J lost 2 bases; unmatched junction nucleotides: 4. The CDR3 totals 14 residues.

Partial CDR3 DNA: TGTGCCAGCAGCCGCCTCCGGGACAAGTTAACCCCCGGGGAG. This sequence encodes CASSRLRDKLTPGE. The entire CDR3 sequence reads CASSRLRDKLTPGELFF. V usage is TRBV6-2 or TRBV6-3 and J usage is TRBJ2-2, with D tentatively TRBD1 (6 bases). Read sequence stops 3 residues before the CDR3 end, and the germline J gene provides the missing end. V lost 6 bases to trimming and J lost 6 bases, with 23 bases between them. The CDR3 spans 17 residues. CDR1 is MNHEY, CDR2 SVGEGT, per germline.

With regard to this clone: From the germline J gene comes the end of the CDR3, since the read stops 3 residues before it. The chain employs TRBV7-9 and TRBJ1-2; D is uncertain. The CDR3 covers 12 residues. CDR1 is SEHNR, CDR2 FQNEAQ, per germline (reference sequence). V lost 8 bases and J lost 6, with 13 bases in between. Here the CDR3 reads CASRNDWDGYTF. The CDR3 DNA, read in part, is TGTGCCAGCCGGAATGACTGGGATGGC.

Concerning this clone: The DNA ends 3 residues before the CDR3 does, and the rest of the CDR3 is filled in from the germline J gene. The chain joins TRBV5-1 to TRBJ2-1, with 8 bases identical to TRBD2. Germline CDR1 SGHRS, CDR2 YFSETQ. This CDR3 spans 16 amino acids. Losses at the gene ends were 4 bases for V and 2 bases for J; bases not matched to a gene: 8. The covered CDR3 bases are TGCGCCAGCAGCATGGACACGGGAGGGGCCTACAATGAG. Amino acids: CASSMDTGGAYNE. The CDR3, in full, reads CASSMDTGGAYNEQFF.

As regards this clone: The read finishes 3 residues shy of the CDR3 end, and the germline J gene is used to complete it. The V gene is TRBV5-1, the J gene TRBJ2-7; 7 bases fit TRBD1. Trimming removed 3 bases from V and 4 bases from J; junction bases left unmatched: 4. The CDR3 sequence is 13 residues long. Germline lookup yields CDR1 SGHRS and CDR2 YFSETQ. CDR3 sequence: CASSSLTGYEQYF. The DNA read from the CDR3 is TGCGCCAGCAGCTCATTGACAGGGTACGAG.